A single T cell receptor beta chain is shown here with its context. What it recognizes is unknown. The data were obtained in a study of brain T cells in children with intractable seizures. Only in-frame clones appear in the TCRdb table, and some are missing; sequencing was by immunoSEQ multiplex PCR. This sample has 340,000 or so clones, with roughly 93% found just once. Time point denoted: blood from clinic visit 5 months post-surgery; TSC patient then seizure free. At least one anti-epileptic drug was given before surgery. The CDR3 has 14 residues. V was pared by 2 bases and J by 8 bases, with 15 bases between. Germline CDR1 LNHNV, CDR2 YYDKDF (reference sequence). Study-wide results and limits: HCMV serostatus was not known, and viral specificity came from CDR3 similarity only.

This clonotype originated in a boy in the first two years of life with tuberous sclerosis and intractable seizures. The chain joins TRBV15 to TRBJ1-2, with D possibly matching TRBD1 (6 bases). The source was peripheral blood, collected 5 to 6 months after surgery. The CDR3, as DNA: TGTGCCACCAGCAGAATGTCGCAGGGGAGAGGCTACACCTTC. It encodes CATSRMSQGRGYTF.